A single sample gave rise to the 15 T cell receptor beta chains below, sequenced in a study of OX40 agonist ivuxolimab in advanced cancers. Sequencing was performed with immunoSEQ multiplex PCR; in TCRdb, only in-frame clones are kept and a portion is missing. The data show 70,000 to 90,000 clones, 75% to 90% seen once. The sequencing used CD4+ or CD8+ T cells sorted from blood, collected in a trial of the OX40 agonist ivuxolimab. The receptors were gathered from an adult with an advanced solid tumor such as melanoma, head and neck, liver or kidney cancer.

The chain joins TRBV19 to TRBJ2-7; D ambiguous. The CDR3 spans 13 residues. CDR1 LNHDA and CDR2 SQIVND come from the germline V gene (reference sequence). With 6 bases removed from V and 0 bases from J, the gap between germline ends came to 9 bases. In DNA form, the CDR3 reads TGTGCCAGTAGGGGTCCTAGCTCCTACGAGCAGTACTTC. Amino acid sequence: CASRGPSSYEQYF.

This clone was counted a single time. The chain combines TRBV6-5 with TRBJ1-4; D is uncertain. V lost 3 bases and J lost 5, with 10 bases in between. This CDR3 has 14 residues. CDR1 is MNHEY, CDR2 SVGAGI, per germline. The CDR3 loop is CASSYLTGNEKLFF. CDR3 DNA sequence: TGTGCCAGCAGTTATTTAACGGGGAATGAAAAACTGTTTTTT.

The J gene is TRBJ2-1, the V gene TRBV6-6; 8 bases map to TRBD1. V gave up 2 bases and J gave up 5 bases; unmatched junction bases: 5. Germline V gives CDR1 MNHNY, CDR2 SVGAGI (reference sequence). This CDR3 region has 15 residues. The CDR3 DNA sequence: TGTGCCAGCAGTTACCCAGGACAGGGTAACAATGAGCAGTTCTTC. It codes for CASSYPGQGNNEQFF.

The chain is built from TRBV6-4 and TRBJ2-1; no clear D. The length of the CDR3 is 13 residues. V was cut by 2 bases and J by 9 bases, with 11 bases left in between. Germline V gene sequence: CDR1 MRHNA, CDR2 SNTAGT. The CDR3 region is CASSDRVSGEQFF. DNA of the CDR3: TGTGCCAGCAGTGACAGGGTCTCGGGTGAGCAGTTCTTC.

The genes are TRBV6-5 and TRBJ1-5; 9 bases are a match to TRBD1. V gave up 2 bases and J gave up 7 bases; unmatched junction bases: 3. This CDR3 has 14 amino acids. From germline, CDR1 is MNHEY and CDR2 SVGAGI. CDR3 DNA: TGTGCCAGCAGTTACCGACAGGGGGACCAGCCCCAGCATTTT. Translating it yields CASSYRQGDQPQHF.

This CDR3 is CASSSARGGYGYTF. DNA for the CDR3: TGTGCCAGCAGCTCGGCCAGGGGTGGGTATGGCTACACCTTC. This chain joins TRBV7-9 and TRBJ1-2; TRBD1 might be the D (6 bases). This CDR3 is 14 amino acids long. V was cut by 4 bases and J by 5 bases, with 14 bases left in between. Germline V CDR1 and CDR2: SEHNR, FQNEAQ (reference sequence).

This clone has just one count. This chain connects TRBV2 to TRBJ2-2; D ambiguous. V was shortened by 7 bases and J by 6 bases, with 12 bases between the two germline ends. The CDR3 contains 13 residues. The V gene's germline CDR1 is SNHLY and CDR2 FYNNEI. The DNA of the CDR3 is TGTGCCAGCAATCCGAAAGGGCCCGGGGAGCTGTTTTTT. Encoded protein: CASNPKGPGELFF.

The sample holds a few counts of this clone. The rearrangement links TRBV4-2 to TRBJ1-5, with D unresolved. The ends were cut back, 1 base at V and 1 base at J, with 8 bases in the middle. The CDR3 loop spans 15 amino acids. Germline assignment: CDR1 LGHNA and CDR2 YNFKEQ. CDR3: CASSQVMDSNQPQHF. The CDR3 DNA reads TGTGCCAGCAGCCAAGTGATGGACAGCAATCAGCCCCAGCATTTT.

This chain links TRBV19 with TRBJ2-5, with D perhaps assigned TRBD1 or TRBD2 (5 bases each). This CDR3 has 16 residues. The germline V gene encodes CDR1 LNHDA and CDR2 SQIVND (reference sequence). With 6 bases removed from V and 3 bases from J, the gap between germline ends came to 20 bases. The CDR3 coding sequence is TGTGCCAGTAGCTTCGCCGGGACGCAAAGCAAAGAGACCCAGTACTTC. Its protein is CASSFAGTQSKETQYF.

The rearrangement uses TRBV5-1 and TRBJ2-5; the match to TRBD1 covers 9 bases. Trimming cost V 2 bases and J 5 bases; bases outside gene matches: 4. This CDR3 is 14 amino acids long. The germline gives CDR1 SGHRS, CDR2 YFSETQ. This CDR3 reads CASSFGTGRETQYF. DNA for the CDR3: TGCGCCAGCAGCTTCGGGACAGGGCGGGAGACCCAGTACTTC.

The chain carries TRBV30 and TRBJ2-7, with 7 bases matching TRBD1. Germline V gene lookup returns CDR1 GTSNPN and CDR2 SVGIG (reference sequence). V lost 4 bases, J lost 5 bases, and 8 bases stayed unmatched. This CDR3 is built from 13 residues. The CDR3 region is CAWNRDSGDEQYF. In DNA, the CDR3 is TGTGCCTGGAATAGGGACAGTGGCGACGAGCAGTACTTC.

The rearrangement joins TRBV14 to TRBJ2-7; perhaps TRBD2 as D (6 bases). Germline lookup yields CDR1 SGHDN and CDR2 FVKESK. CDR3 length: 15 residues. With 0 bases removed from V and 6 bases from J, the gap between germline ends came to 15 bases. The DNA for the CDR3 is TGTGCCAGCAGCCAAGATTGGGCCTACGGGGGCGAGCAGTACTTC. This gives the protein CASSQDWAYGGEQYF.

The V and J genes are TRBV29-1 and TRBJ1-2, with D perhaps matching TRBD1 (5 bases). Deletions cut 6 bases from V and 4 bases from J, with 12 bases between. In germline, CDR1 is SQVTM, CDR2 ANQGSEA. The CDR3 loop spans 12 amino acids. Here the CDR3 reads CSVINGAYGYTF. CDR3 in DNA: TGCAGCGTAATCAACGGGGCCTATGGCTACACCTTC.

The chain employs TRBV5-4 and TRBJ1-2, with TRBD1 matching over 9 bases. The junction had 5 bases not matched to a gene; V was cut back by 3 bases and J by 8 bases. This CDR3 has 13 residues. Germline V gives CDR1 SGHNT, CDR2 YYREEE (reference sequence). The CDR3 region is CASSYRDRDGYTF. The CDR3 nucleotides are TGTGCCAGCAGCTACCGGGACAGGGACGGCTACACCTTC.

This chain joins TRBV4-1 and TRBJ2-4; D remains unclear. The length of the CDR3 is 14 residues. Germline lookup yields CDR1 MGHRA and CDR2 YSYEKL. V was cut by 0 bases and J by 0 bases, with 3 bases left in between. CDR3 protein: CASSQDRAKNIQYF. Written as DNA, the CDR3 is TGCGCCAGCAGCCAAGATCGAGCCAAAAACATTCAGTACTTC.